This passage covers 11 T cell receptor beta chains from one sample sequenced in a study of cytomegalovirus exposure and HLA in healthy donors. Using immunoSEQ multiplex PCR, the repertoire was profiled, and TCRdb retains in-frame clones only, with some absent. This table holds about 150,000 clones, around 84% found once. Sequencing was done on a sample of PBMCs. All receptors come from a human donor in good health.

The chain joins TRBV5-1 to TRBJ1-2; D might be TRBD1 (6 bases). V was cut by 5 bases and J by 0 bases, with 11 bases left in between. The CDR3 is 14 residues long. Germline values: CDR1 SGHRS, CDR2 YFSETQ. CDR3 amino acids: CASRRTASNYGYTF. Written as DNA, the CDR3 is TGCGCCAGCAGACGGACAGCCTCTAACTATGGCTACACCTTC. The variable domain in full, with the rest retrieved from reference TRBV5-1 and TRBJ1-2, is KAGVTQTPRYLIKTRGQQVTLSCSPISGHRSVSWYQQTPGQGLQFLFEYFSETQRNKGNFPGRFSGRQFSNSRSEMNVSTLELGDSALYLCASRRTASNYGYTFGSGTRLTVV.

This chain uses TRBV6-1 with TRBJ2-6, with D perhaps TRBD1 (6 bases). CDR3 length equals 17 residues. V was clipped by 2 bases and J by 0 bases, with 11 bases between them. Germline V gene sequence: CDR1 MNHNS, CDR2 SASEGT. The CDR3 sequence: CASSESWTVSGANVLTF. In DNA form, the CDR3 reads TGTGCCAGCAGTGAATCGTGGACAGTCTCTGGGGCCAACGTCCTGACTTTC.

The rearrangement joins TRBV6-5 to TRBJ1-2; 12 bases match TRBD1. The CDR3 is 16 residues long. CDR1 is MNHEY, CDR2 SVGAGI, per germline. V shed 1 base and J 8 bases; nucleotides not matched to a gene: 8. The CDR3 bases are TGTGCCAGCAGTTACTTTGGGGGACAGGGGGCGAGCGGCTACACCTTC. Its translation is CASSYFGGQGASGYTF.

The J gene is TRBJ1-3, the V gene TRBV6-1; 7 bases fit TRBD1. The germline gives CDR1 MNHNS, CDR2 SASEGT. V shed 0 bases and J 8 bases; nucleotides not matched to a gene: 7. The CDR3 is 15 residues long. The CDR3 sequence: CASSEAKTGAYTIYF. The DNA for the CDR3 is TGTGCCAGCAGTGAAGCGAAAACAGGGGCTTACACCATATATTTT.

The V call is TRBV4-3, the J call TRBJ2-2; D gene ambiguous. The V and J ends lost 4 bases and 0 bases respectively, with 12 bases between them. CDR1 is LGHNA and CDR2 is YSLEER in the germline V gene. This CDR3 region has 16 residues. CDR3 DNA sequence: TGCGCCAGCAGCCCTAGAGCGCCTACGAACACCGGGGAGCTGTTTTTT. Protein: CASSPRAPTNTGELFF.

The J gene is TRBJ2-7, the V gene TRBV6-5; D is undetermined. The V end lost 7 bases, the J end lost 1 base, and 5 bases lay between the germline ends. This CDR3 has 11 amino acids. Germline loops: CDR1 MNHEY, CDR2 SVGAGI. The CDR3 spells CASTDSYEQYF. For the CDR3, the DNA is TGTGCCAGCACAGATTCCTACGAGCAGTACTTC.

This chain's CDR3 is CASSGRQRGHADTQYF. The DNA for the CDR3 is TGTGCCAGCAGCGGTAGACAGCGGGGGCACGCAGATACGCAGTATTTT. The chain joins TRBV5-4 to TRBJ2-3; 8 bases line up with TRBD2. Trimming at V came to 4 bases and at J to 4 bases, leaving 11 bases not matched to a gene. Germline CDR1 is SGHNT and CDR2 is YYREEE (reference sequence). The CDR3 covers 16 residues.

This rearrangement joins TRBV15 to TRBJ1-2; D unclear. CDR1 is LNHNV and CDR2 is YYDKDF in the germline V gene (reference sequence). The ends were cut back, 0 bases at V and 0 bases at J, with 11 bases in the middle. The CDR3 loop spans 16 amino acids. This chain's CDR3 is CATSRDIGGTNYGYTF. The DNA of the CDR3 is TGTGCCACCAGCAGAGATATCGGCGGAACTAACTATGGCTACACCTTC.

The chain carries TRBV6-1 and TRBJ2-1, with 9 bases matching TRBD2. The CDR3 length is 15 residues. The V segment lost 3 bases and the J segment 6 bases; nucleotides outside the gene matches: 6. CDR1 and CDR2 from the germline V gene are MNHNS and SASEGT. CDR3 DNA sequence: TGTGCCAGCAGTGACATAGCGGGAGAGGGCAATGAGCAGTTCTTC. The encoded protein is CASSDIAGEGNEQFF.

This rearrangement joins TRBV5-5 to TRBJ2-3; no clear D gene. The length of the CDR3 is 15 residues. CDR1 and CDR2 from the germline V gene are SGHKS and YYEKEE (reference sequence). V lost 2 bases to trimming and J lost 2 bases, with 12 bases between them. CDR3 bases: TGTGCCAGCAGCTTTAGATACGAAATCACAGATACGCAGTATTTT. Protein sequence: CASSFRYEITDTQYF.

The chain links TRBV19 to TRBJ2-2; no firm D call. The V end was cut by 5 bases, the J end by 0 bases, with 13 bases between. Germline CDR1 is LNHDA and CDR2 is SQIVND (reference sequence). The CDR3 spans 16 residues. CDR3 bases: TGTGCCAGTAGTGCCCGTTGGCCCACGAACACCGGGGAGCTGTTTTTT. It encodes CASSARWPTNTGELFF.